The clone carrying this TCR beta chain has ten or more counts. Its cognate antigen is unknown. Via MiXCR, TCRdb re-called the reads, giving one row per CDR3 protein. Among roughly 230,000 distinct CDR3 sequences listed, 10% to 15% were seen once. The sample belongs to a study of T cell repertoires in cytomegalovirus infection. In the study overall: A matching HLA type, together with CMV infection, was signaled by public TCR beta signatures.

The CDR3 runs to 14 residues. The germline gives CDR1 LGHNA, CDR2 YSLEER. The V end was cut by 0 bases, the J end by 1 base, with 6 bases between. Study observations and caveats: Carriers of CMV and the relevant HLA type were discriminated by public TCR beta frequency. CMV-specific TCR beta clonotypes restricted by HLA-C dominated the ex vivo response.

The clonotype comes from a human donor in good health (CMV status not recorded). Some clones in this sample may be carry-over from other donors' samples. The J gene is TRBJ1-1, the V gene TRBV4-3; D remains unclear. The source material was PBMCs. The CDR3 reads CASSQDLTNTEAFF. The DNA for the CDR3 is TGCGCCAGCAGCCAAGATTTGACGAACACTGAAGCTTTCTTT.